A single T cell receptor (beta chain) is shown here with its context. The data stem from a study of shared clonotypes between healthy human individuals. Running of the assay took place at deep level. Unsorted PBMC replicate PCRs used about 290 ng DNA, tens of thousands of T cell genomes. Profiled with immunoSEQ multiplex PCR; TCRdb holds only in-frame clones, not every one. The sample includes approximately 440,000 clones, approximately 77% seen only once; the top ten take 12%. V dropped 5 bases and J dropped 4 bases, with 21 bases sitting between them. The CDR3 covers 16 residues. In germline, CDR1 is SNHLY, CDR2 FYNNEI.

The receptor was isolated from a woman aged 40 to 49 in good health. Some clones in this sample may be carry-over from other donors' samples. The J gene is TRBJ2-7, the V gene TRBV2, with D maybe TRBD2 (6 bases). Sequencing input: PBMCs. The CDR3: CASSPGVVGAGYEQYF. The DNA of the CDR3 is TGTGCCAGCAGTCCGGGGGTAGTAGGGGCAGGGTACGAGCAGTACTTC. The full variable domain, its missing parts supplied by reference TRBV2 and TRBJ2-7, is EPEVTQTPSHQVTQMGQEVILRCVPISNHLYFYWYRQILGQKVEFLVSFYNNEISEKSEIFDDQFSVERPDGSNFTLKIRSTKLEDSAMYFCASSPGVVGAGYEQYFGPGTRLTVT.